This paragraph covers one T cell receptor (beta chain) sequence. No antigen is known for it. UMI-tagged TRB cDNA libraries were built via 5' RACE. TCRdb reworked the 5' RACE reads into one entry per CDR3 protein, no DNA. Its table lists approximately 90,000 distinct CDR3 sequences. The sample belongs to a study of CXCR3-negative and CXCR3-positive naive CD8 T cells. Study-wide context: Cumulative TRB read yield was approximately 135 million, averaging about 1.5 +/- 0.3 million per library.

Regarding the study as a whole: Surface CD5 looked about the same in the naive subsets, so the authors worked out TCR strength from TRB CDR3 properties. CXCR3-positive naive cells carried more hydrophobic TRB CDR3s than CXCR3-negative naive cells did. TRBV-TRBJ usage matched between naive CXCR3-negative and CXCR3-positive cells but not between memory cells. Memory CD8+ T cell repertoires were far less diverse than both naive subsets.

The sequence was obtained from a human donor in good health. Some clones in this sample may be carry-over from other donors' samples. Sequenced material: naive CXCR3+ CD8+ T cells from blood. Subset described: CD45RO-CCR7+CD27+CD95- naive CD8+ T cells expressing CXCR3 (TNR3+).

The CDR3 region is CASRDYNEQFF. The chain recombines TRBV12-3 or TRBV12-4 with TRBJ2-1. The CDR3 length is 11 residues.